This paragraph covers one T cell receptor beta chain sequence. The CDR3 runs 15 residues. Losses at the gene ends were 3 bases for V and 4 bases for J; bases not matched to a gene: 5. Germline loops: CDR1 SGHNT, CDR2 YYREEE (reference sequence). This sample is part of a study of blood T cell repertoires in COVID-19. Turning to the study itself: Sources were T cells, B-cell-depleted T cells, or PBMCs; the material itself was cDNA or gDNA.

Sequencing used immunoSEQ multiplex PCR; TCRdb keeps in-frame clones, though not all of them. The sample comprises roughly 290,000 clones, approximately 83% of which are singletons, and approximately 4% rests with the top ten. This receptor was identified in a woman younger than 45 who had recovered from COVID-19. This chain connects TRBV5-4 to TRBJ1-1, with 11 bases matching TRBD1. What was sequenced was PBMCs or T cells enriched from blood (not recorded which). The CDR3 nucleotides read TGTGCCAGCAGCTCGGACAGGGGGCTGGTCACTGAAGCTTTCTTT. Its translation: CASSSDRGLVTEAFF.